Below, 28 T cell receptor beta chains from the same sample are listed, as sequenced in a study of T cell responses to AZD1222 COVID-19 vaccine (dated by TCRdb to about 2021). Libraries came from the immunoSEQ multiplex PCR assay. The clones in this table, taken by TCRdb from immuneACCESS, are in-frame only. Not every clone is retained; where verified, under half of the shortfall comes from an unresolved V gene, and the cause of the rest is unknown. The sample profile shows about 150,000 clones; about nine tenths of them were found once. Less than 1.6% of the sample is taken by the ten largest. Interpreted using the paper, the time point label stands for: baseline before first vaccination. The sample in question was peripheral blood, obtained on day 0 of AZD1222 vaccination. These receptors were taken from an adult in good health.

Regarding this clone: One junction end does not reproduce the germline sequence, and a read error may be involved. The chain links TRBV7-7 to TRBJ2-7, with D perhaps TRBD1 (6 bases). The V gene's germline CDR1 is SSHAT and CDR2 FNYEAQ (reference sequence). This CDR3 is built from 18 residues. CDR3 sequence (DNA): TGTGCTAGCAGCGTTTCTAGACATCGTCGGGACACGGATTACGAGCAGTACTTC. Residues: CASSVSRHRRDTDYEQYF. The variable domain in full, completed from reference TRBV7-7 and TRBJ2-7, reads GAGVSQSPRYKVTKRGQDVTLRCDPISSHATLYWYQQALGQGPEFLTYFNYEAQPDKSGLPSDRFSAERPEGSISTLTIQRTEQRDSAMYRCASSVSRHRRDTDYEQYFGPGTRLTVT.

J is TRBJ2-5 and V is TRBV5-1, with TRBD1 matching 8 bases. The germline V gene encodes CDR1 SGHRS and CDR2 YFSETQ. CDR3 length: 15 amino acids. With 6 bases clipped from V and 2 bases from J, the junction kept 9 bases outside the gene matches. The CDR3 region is CASTRTGSKQETQYF. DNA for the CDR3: TGCGCCAGCACCCGGACAGGGAGTAAACAAGAGACCCAGTACTTC.

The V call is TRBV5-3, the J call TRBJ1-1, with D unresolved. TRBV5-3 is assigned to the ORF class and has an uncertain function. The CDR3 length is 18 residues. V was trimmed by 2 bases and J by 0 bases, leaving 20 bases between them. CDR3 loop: CARSFIQRPNKMNTEAFF. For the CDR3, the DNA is TGTGCCAGAAGCTTCATTCAACGCCCGAACAAGATGAACACTGAAGCTTTCTTT.

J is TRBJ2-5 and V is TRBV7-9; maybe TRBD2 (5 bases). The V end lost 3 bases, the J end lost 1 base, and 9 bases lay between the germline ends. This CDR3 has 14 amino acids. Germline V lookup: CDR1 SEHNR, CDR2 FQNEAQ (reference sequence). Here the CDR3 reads CASSFSGSQETQYF. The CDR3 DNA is TGTGCCAGCAGCTTCAGTGGGAGCCAAGAGACCCAGTACTTC.

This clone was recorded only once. CDR3 sequence: CATSRIGVHGYTF. The CDR3 coding sequence is TGTGCCACCAGCAGAATAGGGGTGCATGGCTACACCTTC. This rearrangement joins TRBV15 to TRBJ1-2; a weak D match, TRBD1 (5 bases). This CDR3 is built from 13 residues. The germline V gene has CDR1 LNHNV and CDR2 YYDKDF (reference sequence). V dropped 2 bases and J dropped 6 bases, with 10 bases sitting between them.

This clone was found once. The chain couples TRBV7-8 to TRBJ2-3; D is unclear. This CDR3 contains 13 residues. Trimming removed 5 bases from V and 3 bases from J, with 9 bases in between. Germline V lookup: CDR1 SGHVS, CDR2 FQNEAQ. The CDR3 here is CASSRQWTDTQYF. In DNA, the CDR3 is TGTGCCAGCAGCCGCCAGTGGACAGATACGCAGTATTTT.

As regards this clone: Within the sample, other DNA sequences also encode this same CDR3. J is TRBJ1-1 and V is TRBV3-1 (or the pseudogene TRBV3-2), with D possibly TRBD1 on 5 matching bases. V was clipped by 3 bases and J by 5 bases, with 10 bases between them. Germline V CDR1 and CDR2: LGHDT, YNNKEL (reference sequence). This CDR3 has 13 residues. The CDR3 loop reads CASSQQGVTEAFF. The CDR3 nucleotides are TGTGCCAGCAGCCAGCAGGGTGTGACTGAAGCTTTCTTT.

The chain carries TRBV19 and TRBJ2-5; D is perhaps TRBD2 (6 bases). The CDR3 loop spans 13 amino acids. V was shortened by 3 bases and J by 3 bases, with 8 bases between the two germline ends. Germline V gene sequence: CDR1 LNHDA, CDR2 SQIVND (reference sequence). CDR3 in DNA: TGTGCCAGTAGTATTTGGAGGGAAGAGACCCAGTACTTC. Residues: CASSIWREETQYF.

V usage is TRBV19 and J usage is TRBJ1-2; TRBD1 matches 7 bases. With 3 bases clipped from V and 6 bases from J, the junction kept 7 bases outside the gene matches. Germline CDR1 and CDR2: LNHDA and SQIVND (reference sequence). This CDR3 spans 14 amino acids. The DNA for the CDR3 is TGTGCCAGTAGTATCGACAGGGTCATTGATGGCTACACCTTC. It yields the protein CASSIDRVIDGYTF.

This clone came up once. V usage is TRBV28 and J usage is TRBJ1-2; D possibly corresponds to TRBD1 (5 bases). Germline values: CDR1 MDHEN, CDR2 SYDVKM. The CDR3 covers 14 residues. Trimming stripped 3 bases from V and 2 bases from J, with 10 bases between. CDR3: CASSFGGLNYGYTF. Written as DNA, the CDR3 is TGTGCCAGCAGTTTTGGGGGACTCAACTATGGCTACACCTTC.

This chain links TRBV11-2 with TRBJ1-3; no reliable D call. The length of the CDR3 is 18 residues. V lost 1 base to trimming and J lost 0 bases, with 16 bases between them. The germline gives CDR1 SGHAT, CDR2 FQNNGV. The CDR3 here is CASSLGIPVKSSGNTIYF. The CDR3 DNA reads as TGTGCCAGCAGCTTAGGTATACCGGTTAAATCCTCTGGAAACACCATATATTTT.

CDR3 nucleotides: TGTGCCAGCAGCTTAGATGTCCGGGGGGCCAACTATGGCTACACCTTC. It yields the protein CASSLDVRGANYGYTF. The chain employs TRBV11-3 and TRBJ1-2, with a possible D match to TRBD1 (6 bases). Germline V CDR1 and CDR2: SGHNT, YENEEA. The CDR3 consists of 16 residues. Trimming shortened V by 0 bases and J by 2 bases, and 13 bases separated the two germline ends.

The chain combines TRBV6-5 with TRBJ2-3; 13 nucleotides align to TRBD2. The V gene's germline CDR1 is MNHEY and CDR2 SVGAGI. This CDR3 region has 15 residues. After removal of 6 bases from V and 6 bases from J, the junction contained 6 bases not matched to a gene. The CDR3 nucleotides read TGTGCCAGCAGGGGACTAGCGGGGTCACGGGATACGCAGTATTTT. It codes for CASRGLAGSRDTQYF.

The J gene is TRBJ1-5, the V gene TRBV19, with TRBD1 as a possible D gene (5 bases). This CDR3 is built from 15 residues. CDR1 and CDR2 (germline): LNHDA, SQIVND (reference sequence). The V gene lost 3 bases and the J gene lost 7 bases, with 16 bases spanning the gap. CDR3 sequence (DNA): TGTGCCAGTAGTATGGCTCAGGGTATTGGGCAGCCCCAGCATTTT. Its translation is CASSMAQGIGQPQHF.

The CDR3 DNA reads as TGTGCCAGCAGTTTATTAGCGGGGGGGCTCGGCGAGCAGTACTTC. It encodes CASSLLAGGLGEQYF. The chain has TRBV27 and TRBJ2-7, with 11 bases that match TRBD2. The CDR3 runs 15 residues. Germline-derived CDR1 and CDR2 are MNHEY and SMNVEV (reference sequence). Trimming at V came to 1 base and at J to 6 bases, leaving 5 bases not matched to a gene.

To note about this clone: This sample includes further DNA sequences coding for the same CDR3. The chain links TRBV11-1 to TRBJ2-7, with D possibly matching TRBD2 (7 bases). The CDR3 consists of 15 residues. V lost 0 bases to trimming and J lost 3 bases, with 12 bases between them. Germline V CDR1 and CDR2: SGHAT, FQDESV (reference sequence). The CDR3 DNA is TGTGCCAGCAGCTTAGCGCGGGGGCGATTCTACGAGCAGTACTTC. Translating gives CASSLARGRFYEQYF.

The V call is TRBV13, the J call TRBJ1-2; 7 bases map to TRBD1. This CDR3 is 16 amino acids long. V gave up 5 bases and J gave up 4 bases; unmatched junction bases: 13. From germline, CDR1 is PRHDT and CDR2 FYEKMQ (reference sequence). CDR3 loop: CASSPGSAGGLYGYTF. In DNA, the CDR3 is TGTGCCAGCAGCCCCGGGTCGGCAGGGGGACTCTATGGCTACACCTTC.

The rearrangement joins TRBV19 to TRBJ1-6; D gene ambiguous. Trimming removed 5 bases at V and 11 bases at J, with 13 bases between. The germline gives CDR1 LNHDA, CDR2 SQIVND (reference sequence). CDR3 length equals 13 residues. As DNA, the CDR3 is TGTGCCAGTAGTTTGGGGAGCACTCCACCCCTCCACTTT. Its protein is CASSLGSTPPLHF.

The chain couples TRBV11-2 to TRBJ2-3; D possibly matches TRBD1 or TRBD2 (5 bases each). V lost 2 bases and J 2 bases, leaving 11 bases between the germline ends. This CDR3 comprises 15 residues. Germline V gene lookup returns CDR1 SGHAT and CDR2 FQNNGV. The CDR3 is CASSLLAGTTDTQYF. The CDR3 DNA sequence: TGTGCCAGCAGCTTATTGGCAGGGACCACAGATACGCAGTATTTT. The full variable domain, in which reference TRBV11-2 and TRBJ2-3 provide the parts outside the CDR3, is EAGVAQSPRYKIIEKRQSVAFWCNPISGHATLYWYQQILGQGPKLLIQFQNNGVVDDSQLPKDRFSAERLKGVDSTLKIQPAKLEDSAVYLCASSLLAGTTDTQYFGPGTRLTVL.

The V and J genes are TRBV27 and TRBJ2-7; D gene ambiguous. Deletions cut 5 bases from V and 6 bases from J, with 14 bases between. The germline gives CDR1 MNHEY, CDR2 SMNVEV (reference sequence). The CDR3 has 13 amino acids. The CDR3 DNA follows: TGTGCCAGCAGTCCTACTCTGGGATTCGAGCAGTACTTC. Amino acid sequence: CASSPTLGFEQYF.

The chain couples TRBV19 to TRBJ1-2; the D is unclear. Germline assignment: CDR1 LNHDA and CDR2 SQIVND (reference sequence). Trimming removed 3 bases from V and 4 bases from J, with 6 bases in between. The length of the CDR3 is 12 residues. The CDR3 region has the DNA TGTGCCAGTAGTATGCAGTCCTATGGCTACACCTTC. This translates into CASSMQSYGYTF.

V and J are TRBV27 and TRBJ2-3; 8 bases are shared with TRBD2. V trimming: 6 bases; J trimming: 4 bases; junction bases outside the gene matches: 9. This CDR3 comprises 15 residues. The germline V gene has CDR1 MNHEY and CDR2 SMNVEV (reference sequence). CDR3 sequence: CASSLGTSGPDTQYF. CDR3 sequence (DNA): TGTGCCAGCAGCCTCGGGACTAGTGGGCCAGATACGCAGTATTTT.

The CDR3 region has the DNA TGTGCCAGCAGCGGACAGGGATGGAATGGCTACACCTTC. It translates to CASSGQGWNGYTF. The chain carries TRBV2 and TRBJ1-2, with 8 bases aligning to TRBD1. Germline CDR1 and CDR2: SNHLY and FYNNEI. V dropped 6 bases and J dropped 6; count of bases not matched to a gene: 6. The CDR3 covers 13 residues.

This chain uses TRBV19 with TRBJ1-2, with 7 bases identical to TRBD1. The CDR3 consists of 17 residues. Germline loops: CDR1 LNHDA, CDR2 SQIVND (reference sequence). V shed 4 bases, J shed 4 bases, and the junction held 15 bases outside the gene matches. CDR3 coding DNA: TGTGCCAGTAGTAGGAATACAGGGGATTCTTCTAGCTATGGCTACACCTTC. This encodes CASSRNTGDSSSYGYTF.

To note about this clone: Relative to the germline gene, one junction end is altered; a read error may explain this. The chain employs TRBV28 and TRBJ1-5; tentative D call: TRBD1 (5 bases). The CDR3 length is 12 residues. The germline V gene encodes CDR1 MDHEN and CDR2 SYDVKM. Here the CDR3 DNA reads TGTGCCAGCAGTTTAGGGGGTCAGCCTCAGCATTTT. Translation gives CASSLGGQPQHF.

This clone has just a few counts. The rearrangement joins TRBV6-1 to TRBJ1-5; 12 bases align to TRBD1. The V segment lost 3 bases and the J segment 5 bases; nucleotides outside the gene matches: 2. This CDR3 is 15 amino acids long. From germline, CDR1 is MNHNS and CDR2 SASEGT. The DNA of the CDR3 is TGTGCCAGCAGTGAGGGACAGGGGGCGGATCAGCCCCAGCATTTT. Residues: CASSEGQGADQPQHF.

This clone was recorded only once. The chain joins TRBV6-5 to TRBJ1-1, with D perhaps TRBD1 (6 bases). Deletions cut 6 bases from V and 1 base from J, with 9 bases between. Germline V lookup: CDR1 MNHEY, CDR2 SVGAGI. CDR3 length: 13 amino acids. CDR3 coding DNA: TGTGCCAGCAGGCGGACAGCGAACACTGAAGCTTTCTTT. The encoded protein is CASRRTANTEAFF.

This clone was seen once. The CDR3 DNA sequence: TGTGCCAGTAGTTCGGACAGGGGGCCAAATCAGCCCCAGCATTTT. Translated, it gives CASSSDRGPNQPQHF. The chain links TRBV19 to TRBJ1-5; 11 nucleotides match TRBD1. This CDR3 has 15 amino acids. After removal of 5 bases from V and 4 bases from J, the junction contained 4 bases not matched to a gene. Germline V CDR1 and CDR2: LNHDA, SQIVND (reference sequence).